The T cell receptor beta chain described here comes from a study of CD8 T cells in ankylosing spondylitis. The CDR3 spans 16 residues. Trimming left V 1 base short and J 8 bases short, with 22 bases between. Germline values: CDR1 DFQATT, CDR2 SNEGSKA (reference sequence). TCRdb re-called the 5' RACE reads with MiXCR, one entry per CDR3 protein. The profile shows some 130,000 distinct CDR3 sequences, approximately 15% of them singletons. There are a few counts of this clonotype. The chain uses TRBV20-1 and TRBJ2-3; maybe TRBD1 (5 bases). Specimen: blood, either unsorted or a sorted T cell fraction (not recorded which). The clonotype originates from a female donor with ankylosing spondylitis or in good health (not recorded which). Here the CDR3 DNA reads TGCAGTGCTAGAGTTCCGGTTATCTCGGGTGGGGCTACGCAGTATTTT. Protein product: CSARVPVISGGATQYF.